This TCR beta chain was identified during a study of shared clonotypes between healthy human individuals. In the study overall: Donor composition was two women and three men, aged 18 to 49. Study-level findings and limits: Larger estimated richness was generally recorded for naive subsets relative to memory subsets.

CD4+ cells yielded CD45RA+ naive and CD45RA-negative memory subsets. Regarding this clone: Its antigen remains unknown.

V was clipped by 5 bases and J by 3 bases, with 14 bases between them. Germline V lookup: CDR1 LNHDA, CDR2 SQIVND (reference sequence). The CDR3 consists of 15 residues. Assay used: immunoSEQ multiplex PCR; TCRdb lists only in-frame clones, some missing. The sample lists under 600,000 clones, 90% to 97% occurring once. This sequence joins TRBV19 and TRBJ2-1, with a tentative D call TRBD2 (6 bases). The origin of this receptor is a woman aged 25 to 45 in good health. Material for sequencing was naive CD4+ T cells sorted from blood. Described subset: CD45RA+ positively selected. The CDR3 bases are TGTGCCAGTAGTCGAACGGGGGATTACTACAATGAGCAGTTCTTC. It yields the protein CASSRTGDYYNEQFF.